This T cell receptor beta chain was identified during a study of blood T cell repertoires in COVID-19. Study background: Samples of COVID-19 (acute and convalescent) were obtained from the United States, Italy and Spain. The analysed material was cDNA or gDNA that came from T cells, B-cell-depleted T cells, or PBMCs.

CDR1 MDHEN and CDR2 SYDVKM come from the germline V gene. The V and J ends lost 6 bases and 7 bases, in that order; junction bases with no gene match: 16. The CDR3 length is 16 residues. Methods used by the authors: Amplification of reference gene primers provided the estimated nucleated cell counts. Only in-frame clones appear in the TCRdb table, and some are missing; sequencing was by immunoSEQ multiplex PCR. V, J and clone size were drawn from that table, and D and trimming were deduced from the DNA. The table lists about 140,000 clones, roughly 80% of them singletons. This chain joins TRBV28 and TRBJ1-2; 8 bases line up with TRBD1. This TCR was sampled from a woman aged 60 to 75 with acute or convalescent COVID-19. Material: peripheral blood. The CDR3 region is CASSRRTSYRGGGYTF. DNA for the CDR3: TGTGCCAGCAGCAGGCGCACCAGCTACAGGGGGGGTGGCTACACCTTC.